What follows are 28 T cell receptor beta chains derived from one specimen sequenced in a study of blood T cell repertoires in COVID-19. TCRdb keeps only in-frame clones here, not all; method: immunoSEQ multiplex PCR. The sample yields about 20,000 clones, 85% to 95% seen once. Sequenced: peripheral blood. Receptors were obtained from a woman aged 45-65 years with active COVID-19.

The chain employs TRBV28 and TRBJ2-7, with 8 nucleotides matching TRBD1. Per the germline V gene, CDR1 is MDHEN and CDR2 is SYDVKM. Trimming removed 5 bases from V and 4 bases from J; junction bases left unmatched: 10. The CDR3 loop spans 15 amino acids. CDR3 amino acids: CASSTQGAVTYEQYF. For the CDR3, the DNA is TGTGCCAGCAGTACCCAGGGGGCAGTTACGTACGAGCAGTACTTC.

The CDR3 nucleotides are TGTGCCAGCAGCCTTGGACAAGGGGGATCACCCCTCCACTTT. Amino acid sequence: CASSLGQGGSPLHF. The rearrangement links TRBV3-1 (or the pseudogene TRBV3-2) to TRBJ1-6; possibly TRBD1 for D (6 bases). The CDR3 totals 14 residues. V lost 4 bases to trimming and J lost 10 bases, with 14 bases between them. In germline, CDR1 is LGHDT, CDR2 YNNKEL (reference sequence).

V is TRBV5-4 and J is TRBJ1-6, with D maybe TRBD1 (6 bases). Trimming removed 2 bases at V and 7 bases at J, with 13 bases between. CDR1 and CDR2 from the germline V gene are SGHNT and YYREEE (reference sequence). This CDR3 contains 15 residues. The CDR3 loop reads CASSFARTDNSPLHF. In DNA, the CDR3 is TGTGCCAGCAGCTTCGCCAGGACAGACAATTCACCCCTCCACTTT.

The chain is built from TRBV5-4 and TRBJ2-1; TRBD2 agrees at 14 bases. After removal of 3 bases from V and 7 bases from J, the junction contained 3 bases not matched to a gene. CDR3 length equals 15 residues. Germline CDR1 reads SGHNT; CDR2 reads YYREEE (reference sequence). The CDR3 protein is CASSWGLAGVNEQFF. The CDR3 coding sequence is TGTGCCAGCAGCTGGGGACTAGCGGGAGTTAATGAGCAGTTCTTC.

This sequence joins TRBV5-1 and TRBJ1-5, with 11 nucleotides matching TRBD1. This CDR3 region has 15 residues. Germline CDR1 SGHRS, CDR2 YFSETQ. V dropped 0 bases and J dropped 7; count of bases not matched to a gene: 3. The CDR3 nucleotides are TGCGCCAGCAGCTTGGAGGGACAGGGGGGGCAGCCCCAGCATTTT. Its translation: CASSLEGQGGQPQHF.

The CDR3 loop is CSASVGETQYF. CDR3 bases: TGCAGTGCTAGTGTCGGAGAGACCCAGTACTTC. The chain couples TRBV20-1 to TRBJ2-5; the D is unclear. This CDR3 region has 11 residues. CDR1 and CDR2 from the germline V gene are DFQATT and SNEGSKA (reference sequence). V gave up 3 bases and J gave up 4 bases, with 6 bases separating them.

The chain recombines TRBV30 with TRBJ2-1, with 15 nucleotides matching TRBD2. The CDR3 extends over 16 amino acids. V lost 3 bases to trimming and J lost 6 bases; unmatched junction nucleotides: 6. CDR1 and CDR2 from the germline V gene are GTSNPN and SVGIG (reference sequence). The chain's CDR3 is CAWRPLGLAGGNEQFF. Here the CDR3 DNA reads TGTGCCTGGAGGCCGCTGGGACTAGCGGGAGGCAATGAGCAGTTCTTC.

This chain uses TRBV28 with TRBJ2-1; 8 bases fit TRBD2. V shed 2 bases, J shed 3 bases, and the junction held 6 bases outside the gene matches. The germline gives CDR1 MDHEN, CDR2 SYDVKM. The CDR3 runs to 16 residues. CDR3 coding DNA: TGTGCCAGCAGTTTACGAGTAGCGGGAAACTACAATGAGCAGTTCTTC. Its protein product is CASSLRVAGNYNEQFF.

The chain links TRBV3-1 (or the pseudogene TRBV3-2) to TRBJ2-7, with a tentative D call TRBD2 (5 bases). The CDR3 is 14 residues long. V lost 1 base, J lost 2 bases, and 9 bases lay in between. The germline CDR1 and CDR2 sequences are LGHDT and YNNKEL (reference sequence). The CDR3: CASSQGTRAYEQYF. In DNA form, the CDR3 reads TGTGCCAGCAGCCAAGGGACGAGGGCCTACGAGCAGTACTTC.

The J gene is TRBJ2-1, the V gene TRBV5-6; 11 bases fit TRBD2. The V gene's germline CDR1 is SGHDT and CDR2 YYEEEE. After removal of 2 bases from V and 0 bases from J, the junction contained 10 bases not matched to a gene. The CDR3 length is 19 residues. CDR3 sequence: CASSLIRLAGMRSYNEQFF. For the CDR3, the DNA is TGTGCCAGCAGCTTAATTAGACTAGCGGGAATGCGCTCCTACAATGAGCAGTTCTTC. Filled out from reference TRBV5-6 and TRBJ2-1, the complete variable domain reads DAGVTQSPTHLIKTRGQQVTLRCSPKSGHDTVSWYQQALGQGPQFIFQYYEEEERQRGNFPDRFSGHQFPNYSSELNVNALLLGDSALYLCASSLIRLAGMRSYNEQFFGPGTRLTVL.

This clone was observed once. The CDR3 here is CATSAAGVYSGYTF. In DNA form, the CDR3 reads TGTGCCACCAGTGCAGCAGGGGTTTATAGCGGCTACACCTTC. The rearrangement links TRBV24-1 to TRBJ1-2; D is possibly TRBD1 (6 bases). Trimming removed 5 bases at V and 8 bases at J, with 17 bases between. Per germline, CDR1 KGHDR and CDR2 SFDVKD. The CDR3 loop spans 14 amino acids.

The genes are TRBV6-4 and TRBJ2-3; 7 bases map to TRBD1. J gave up 6 bases and V 6 bases, and 18 bases lay outside the gene matches. The CDR3 totals 17 residues. CDR1 and CDR2 from the germline V gene are MRHNA and SNTAGT. In nucleotides, the CDR3 is TGTGCCAGCAGACCGAAGGACAGGTCTAACATGGGGGATACGCAGTATTTT. It codes for CASRPKDRSNMGDTQYF.

The chain has TRBV28 and TRBJ2-7; D gene uncertain. Germline CDR1 MDHEN, CDR2 SYDVKM. This CDR3 has 13 residues. Trimming pared 6 bases from V and 4 bases from J, leaving 13 bases between. As DNA, the CDR3 is TGTGCCAGCAGCATAAACCCTACGTACGAGCAGTACTTC. Its protein is CASSINPTYEQYF. Filled out from reference TRBV28 and TRBJ2-7, the complete variable domain reads DVKVTQSSRYLVKRTGEKVFLECVQDMDHENMFWYRQDPGLGLRLIYFSYDVKMKEKGDIPEGYSVSREKKERFSLILESASTNQTSMYLCASSINPTYEQYFGPGTRLTVT.

V usage is TRBV7-9 and J usage is TRBJ2-5; 11 nucleotides line up with TRBD1. The CDR3 consists of 16 residues. Germline loops: CDR1 SEHNR, CDR2 FQNEAQ (reference sequence). Germline trimming cut 4 bases from V and 4 bases from J; bases unmatched to any gene: 8. The CDR3 loop is CASSYEGQGVRETQYF. DNA for the CDR3: TGTGCCAGCAGCTACGAGGGACAGGGGGTTAGAGAGACCCAGTACTTC.

This chain links TRBV6-5 with TRBJ2-1, with a weak D call TRBD1 (6 bases). The CDR3 has 14 residues. The germline CDR1 and CDR2 sequences are MNHEY and SVGAGI. The V and J ends lost 2 bases and 7 bases respectively, with 12 bases between them. CDR3 in DNA: TGTGCCAGCAGTTACATCCAGACAGGTAATGAGCAGTTCTTC. Encoded protein: CASSYIQTGNEQFF.

The chain uses TRBV28 and TRBJ1-2; maybe TRBD1 (5 bases). Trimming pared 7 bases from V and 2 bases from J, leaving 11 bases between. Germline loops: CDR1 MDHEN, CDR2 SYDVKM. The CDR3 extends over 13 amino acids. In DNA, the CDR3 is TGTGCCAGCACCCCGCCAGGGAACTATGGCTACACCTTC. Translation: CASTPPGNYGYTF.

This sequence joins TRBV19 and TRBJ2-1, with D possibly TRBD1 on 5 matching bases. V was shortened by 9 bases and J by 0 bases, with 15 bases between the two germline ends. Looked up from germline, CDR1 is LNHDA and CDR2 is SQIVND (reference sequence). The CDR3 is 15 residues long. The CDR3 is CASERRQGSYNEQFF. The DNA of the CDR3 is TGTGCCAGCGAAAGACGGCAGGGCTCCTACAATGAGCAGTTCTTC.

The genes are TRBV3-1 (or the pseudogene TRBV3-2) and TRBJ1-2, with TRBD1 as a possible D gene (5 bases). The germline gives CDR1 LGHDT, CDR2 YNNKEL (reference sequence). V was shortened by 2 bases and J by 3 bases, with 16 bases between the two germline ends. The CDR3 has 16 residues. This chain's CDR3 is CASSQFEDTHYYGYTF. The CDR3 DNA sequence: TGTGCCAGCAGCCAATTTGAGGACACCCATTACTATGGCTACACCTTC.

This sequence joins TRBV28 and TRBJ2-7; D may be TRBD1 (5 bases). V was cut by 10 bases and J by 0 bases, with 13 bases left in between. The CDR3 consists of 13 residues. Looked up from germline, CDR1 is MDHEN and CDR2 is SYDVKM. CDR3 protein: CAIQRGVSYEQYF. The CDR3 DNA follows: TGTGCCATCCAAAGGGGTGTCTCCTACGAGCAGTACTTC.

The CDR3 reads CASRGLAGRVADTQYF. CDR3 nucleotides: TGTGCCAGCAGGGGACTAGCGGGAAGGGTAGCAGATACGCAGTATTTT. The V call is TRBV2, the J call TRBJ2-3; 13 bases line up with TRBD2. The J segment lost 4 bases and the V segment lost 6 bases, leaving 7 bases of the junction unmatched. Germline V CDR1 and CDR2: SNHLY, FYNNEI. The CDR3 consists of 16 residues.

The J gene is TRBJ2-5, the V gene TRBV5-4, with D tentatively TRBD2 (6 bases). The length of the CDR3 is 13 residues. Germline CDR1 and CDR2: SGHNT and YYREEE (reference sequence). V shed 1 base and J shed 7 bases, with 11 bases lying between them. The CDR3 DNA reads as TGTGCCAGCAGCTTGTTCGGAGGGTGGACCCAGTACTTC. It codes for CASSLFGGWTQYF.

CDR3 sequence reads: CASIQGLGNQPQHF. The CDR3 DNA follows: TGTGCCAGCATACAGGGGTTGGGCAATCAGCCCCAGCATTTT. This rearrangement joins TRBV2 to TRBJ1-5, with TRBD1 matching 7 bases. Germline CDR1 reads SNHLY; CDR2 reads FYNNEI. With V trimmed by 7 bases and J by 2 bases, 5 bases remained unmatched. The CDR3 contains 14 residues.

This sequence joins TRBV6-1 and TRBJ2-1; D possibly corresponds to TRBD2 (6 bases). Trimming took off 2 bases at V and 4 bases at J, with 12 bases between the two ends. The germline gives CDR1 MNHNS, CDR2 SASEGT. This CDR3 region has 15 residues. The CDR3 DNA sequence: TGTGCCAGCAGTGAAAGGGAGCGGGTTTACAATGAGCAGTTCTTC. Protein sequence: CASSERERVYNEQFF.

The CDR3 loop reads CASSEEGRQGVPETQYF. In DNA form, the CDR3 reads TGTGCCAGCAGTGAAGAAGGACGCCAGGGGGTTCCTGAGACCCAGTACTTC. The genes are TRBV6-1 and TRBJ2-5, with TRBD1 identical over 7 bases. CDR1 is MNHNS, CDR2 SASEGT, per germline. The CDR3 totals 17 residues. Unmatched junction bases numbered 13, after V lost 1 base and J lost 5 bases.

This rearrangement joins TRBV30 to TRBJ2-5, with D possibly matching TRBD2 (5 bases). CDR1 GTSNPN and CDR2 SVGIG come from the germline V gene (reference sequence). The V end lost 1 base, the J end lost 5 bases, and 5 bases lay between the germline ends. The length of the CDR3 is 11 residues. CDR3 in DNA: TGTGCCTGGAGTGGAGGGGAGACCCAGTACTTC. The encoded protein is CAWSGGETQYF.

V gene TRBV9 combines with J gene TRBJ1-6; D remains unclear. The CDR3 is made up of 14 amino acids. Germline V gene lookup returns CDR1 SGDLS and CDR2 YYNGEE. The V and J ends lost 4 bases and 4 bases respectively, with 9 bases between them. CDR3 in amino acids: CASSLDKYNSPLHF. CDR3 nucleotides: TGTGCCAGCAGCCTAGACAAATATAATTCACCCCTCCACTTT.

The gene calls are TRBV5-6 and TRBJ2-2; 7 nucleotides line up with TRBD1. V shed 4 bases, J shed 3 bases, and the junction held 9 bases outside the gene matches. Germline lookup yields CDR1 SGHDT and CDR2 YYEEEE. This CDR3 has 16 residues. This CDR3 is CASSAEGTVYTGELFF. CDR3 nucleotide sequence: TGTGCCAGCAGCGCGGAAGGGACAGTATACACCGGGGAGCTGTTTTTT.

The chain couples TRBV29-1 to TRBJ2-3; 7 positions agree with TRBD2. Germline assignment: CDR1 SQVTM and CDR2 ANQGSEA. The CDR3 has 13 amino acids. V dropped 4 bases and J dropped 5; count of bases not matched to a gene: 6. CDR3 bases: TGCAGCGTTGTTATCGCGGGAGTAGATACGCAGTATTTT. Its translation is CSVVIAGVDTQYF.